Listed below are T cell receptor beta chains from one sample, sequenced in a study of identical twins. Using its own MiXCR run on the 5' RACE reads, TCRdb lists one record per CDR3 protein. The data contain about 530,000 distinct CDR3 sequences, approximately 16% of them singletons. These records were also assigned to another study, of yellow fever vaccine responses in identical twins.

Sequenced input: CD4+ T cells sorted from blood. Receptors originate from a woman under 30 in good health. Both conserved end residues are part of each CDR3. A D gene is named only where the DNA matches it firmly. Some rows mark clone size as missing; the rest say once, few, many or name a class of expanded clone.

v_gene: TRBV29-1
d_gene: TRBD2
j_gene: TRBJ2-5
abundance: few
CDR3nt: TGCAGCGTTGCTTTCCGGCTAGCGGAAGAGACCCAGTACTTC
CDR3aa: CSVAFRLAEETQYF

v_gene: TRBV20-1
d_gene: TRBD2
j_gene: TRBJ2-7
abundance: NA
CDR3nt: TGCAGTGCAATCAAGGGACTAGCGGGAGTTCGGGAGCAGTACTTC
CDR3aa: CSAIKGLAGVREQYF

v_gene: TRBV20-1
d_gene: TRBD2
j_gene: TRBJ2-3
abundance: NA
CDR3nt: TGCAGTGCTAGTTGGTGGGAGGGCCCCCTGACAGATACGCAGTATTTT
CDR3aa: CSASWWEGPLTDTQYF

v_gene: TRBV5-1
d_gene: NA
j_gene: TRBJ1-1
abundance: few
CDR3nt: TGCGCCAGCAGCCCCCGGACAGACGTGAACACTGAAGCTTTCTTT
CDR3aa: CASSPRTDVNTEAFF

v_gene: TRBV5-1
d_gene: NA
j_gene: TRBJ2-2
abundance: few
CDR3nt: TGCGCCAGCAGCATCGGGACATTCAACACCGGGGAGCTGTTTTTT
CDR3aa: CASSIGTFNTGELFF

v_gene: TRBV12-3/TRBV12-4
d_gene: NA
j_gene: TRBJ2-4
abundance: few
CDR3nt: TGTGCCAGCGGAGGGGCGCTGGGCAAAAACATTCAGTACTTC
CDR3aa: CASGGALGKNIQYF

v_gene: TRBV5-1
d_gene: NA
j_gene: TRBJ2-7
abundance: many
CDR3nt: TGCGCCAGCAGCCTTTCTCCTTCCGGGACGGACTCCTACGAGCAGTACTTC
CDR3aa: CASSLSPSGTDSYEQYF

v_gene: TRBV12-3/TRBV12-4
d_gene: NA
j_gene: TRBJ2-3
abundance: NA
CDR3nt: TGTGCCAGCAGTTTCGACCCGGCAGATACGCAGTATTTT
CDR3aa: CASSFDPADTQYF

v_gene: TRBV7-2
d_gene: NA
j_gene: TRBJ2-7
abundance: NA
CDR3nt: TGTGCCAGCAGCCCACAGGGTACGAGCTCCTACGAGCAGTACTTC
CDR3aa: CASSPQGTSSYEQYF

v_gene: TRBV20-1
d_gene: NA
j_gene: TRBJ2-1
abundance: NA
CDR3nt: TGCAGTGCTCACCGAGCGGGCACCTACAATGAGCAGTTCTTC
CDR3aa: CSAHRAGTYNEQFF

v_gene: TRBV20-1
d_gene: NA
j_gene: TRBJ2-3
abundance: few
CDR3nt: TGCAGTGCACCACGGGCTGGAGGTTTCTTCGATACGCAGTATTTT
CDR3aa: CSAPRAGGFFDTQYF

v_gene: TRBV5-1
d_gene: NA
j_gene: TRBJ2-3
abundance: NA
CDR3nt: TGCGCCAGCAGCAACCTAGGGGACCGCACAGATACGCAGTATTTT
CDR3aa: CASSNLGDRTDTQYF

v_gene: TRBV12-3/TRBV12-4
d_gene: NA
j_gene: TRBJ1-3
abundance: many
CDR3nt: TGTGCCAGCACCCGAGGTTCAGCTGGAAACACCATATATTTT
CDR3aa: CASTRGSAGNTIYF

v_gene: TRBV28
d_gene: NA
j_gene: TRBJ2-3
abundance: few
CDR3nt: TGTGCCAGCAGTTTAGTCAGTCCAGATACGCAGTATTTT
CDR3aa: CASSLVSPDTQYF

v_gene: TRBV10-3
d_gene: TRBD1
j_gene: TRBJ2-7
abundance: few
CDR3nt: TGTGCCACCGAGGGGACAGAGACTTCTAACGAGCAGTACTTC
CDR3aa: CATEGTETSNEQYF

v_gene: TRBV5-1
d_gene: TRBD2
j_gene: TRBJ2-5
abundance: few
CDR3nt: TGCGCCAGCAGCTTGATAGCGGGAGGAGTAGAGACCCAGTACTTC
CDR3aa: CASSLIAGGVETQYF

v_gene: TRBV25-1
d_gene: TRBD2
j_gene: TRBJ2-5
abundance: NA
CDR3nt: TGTGCCAGCAGTGATTTAGCGGGAGGGGAGACCCAGTACTTC
CDR3aa: CASSDLAGGETQYF

v_gene: TRBV15
d_gene: NA
j_gene: TRBJ2-7
abundance: few
CDR3nt: TGTGCCACCAGCAGAACAAGACCGAGGAGCTCCTACGAGCAGTACTTC
CDR3aa: CATSRTRPRSSYEQYF

v_gene: TRBV7-8
d_gene: NA
j_gene: TRBJ2-1
abundance: few
CDR3nt: TGTGCCAGCAGCTTAGCGATCCCTACAATCTCCTACAATGAGCAGTTCTTC
CDR3aa: CASSLAIPTISYNEQFF

v_gene: TRBV5-1
d_gene: NA
j_gene: TRBJ2-5
abundance: few
CDR3nt: TGCGCCAGCAGCAGTTACGGCACTGCCAGGGAGACCCAGTACTTC
CDR3aa: CASSSYGTARETQYF

v_gene: TRBV24-1
d_gene: TRBD1
j_gene: TRBJ2-1
abundance: few
CDR3nt: TGTGCCACGAGAAGGACAGGAGACTCCTACAATGAGCAGTTCTTC
CDR3aa: CATRRTGDSYNEQFF

v_gene: TRBV29-1
d_gene: TRBD1
j_gene: TRBJ2-6
abundance: many
CDR3nt: TGCAGCGTTGAGGTGGTAGGGGACAGTAAAGCCAACGTCCTGACTTTC
CDR3aa: CSVEVVGDSKANVLTF

v_gene: TRBV24-1
d_gene: NA
j_gene: TRBJ2-3
abundance: few
CDR3nt: TGTGCCACCACTAACAGGGTAGGCACGCAGTATTTT
CDR3aa: CATTNRVGTQYF

v_gene: TRBV9
d_gene: NA
j_gene: TRBJ1-2
abundance: NA
CDR3nt: TGTGCCAGCAGCGTAGTGGCGACGGAGATCTATGGCTACACCTTC
CDR3aa: CASSVVATEIYGYTF

v_gene: TRBV20-1
d_gene: NA
j_gene: TRBJ2-5
abundance: few
CDR3nt: TGCAGTGCTAAGGCGGGGCGCCAAGAGACCCAGTACTTC
CDR3aa: CSAKAGRQETQYF

v_gene: TRBV20-1
d_gene: NA
j_gene: TRBJ1-1
abundance: many
CDR3nt: TGCAGTGTTTTCGGCCTGAACACTGAAGCTTTCTTT
CDR3aa: CSVFGLNTEAFF

v_gene: TRBV20-1
d_gene: TRBD2
j_gene: TRBJ2-5
abundance: few
CDR3nt: TGCAGTGCGGAGGGACTAAGACAAGAGACCCAGTACTTC
CDR3aa: CSAEGLRQETQYF

v_gene: TRBV29-1
d_gene: NA
j_gene: TRBJ2-2
abundance: few
CDR3nt: TGCAGCGTCCTAAGGTACAACTCTAACACCGGGGAGCTGTTTTTT
CDR3aa: CSVLRYNSNTGELFF

v_gene: TRBV20-1
d_gene: NA
j_gene: TRBJ2-1
abundance: few
CDR3nt: TGCAGTGCTAGAGGGGGACTTAGCGGAAAGTACCTCAATGAGCAGTTCTTC
CDR3aa: CSARGGLSGKYLNEQFF

v_gene: TRBV20-1
d_gene: NA
j_gene: TRBJ2-3
abundance: NA
CDR3nt: TGCAGTGCTAGAGTTACGGTCGGCTACAACACAGATACGCAGTATTTT
CDR3aa: CSARVTVGYNTDTQYF

v_gene: TRBV29-1
d_gene: NA
j_gene: TRBJ2-3
abundance: few
CDR3nt: TGCAGCGTTGACCTGGGCGGGACGCAGCCGGGCACAGATACGCAGTATTTT
CDR3aa: CSVDLGGTQPGTDTQYF

v_gene: TRBV9
d_gene: TRBD2
j_gene: TRBJ2-5
abundance: NA
CDR3nt: TGTGCCAGCAGCCTTCGAGGTAGCGGGGAGGAGACCCAGTACTTC
CDR3aa: CASSLRGSGEETQYF

v_gene: TRBV4-1
d_gene: TRBD2
j_gene: TRBJ2-3
abundance: NA
CDR3nt: TGCGCCAGCAGCTCCCACAGAGGGGTAGCGGGAGGCACAGATACGCAGTATTTT
CDR3aa: CASSSHRGVAGGTDTQYF

v_gene: TRBV5-1
d_gene: NA
j_gene: TRBJ1-5
abundance: few
CDR3nt: TGCGCCAGCAGCTCAGAGGGGTTAAGTAATCAGCCCCAGCATTTT
CDR3aa: CASSSEGLSNQPQHF

v_gene: TRBV6-2/TRBV6-3
d_gene: NA
j_gene: TRBJ2-1
abundance: few
CDR3nt: TGTGCCAGCAGTAATATGGGGGGAGCCTACAATGAGCAGTTCTTC
CDR3aa: CASSNMGGAYNEQFF

v_gene: TRBV5-1
d_gene: TRBD2
j_gene: TRBJ2-7
abundance: few
CDR3nt: TGCGCCAGCAGCTTGGGCCTAGCGGCGGCCGAGCAGTACTTC
CDR3aa: CASSLGLAAAEQYF

v_gene: TRBV20-1
d_gene: NA
j_gene: TRBJ2-7
abundance: NA
CDR3nt: TGCAGTGCTAGAGCTGGTGGTGGCGAGCAGTACTTC
CDR3aa: CSARAGGGEQYF